Given below is one T cell receptor beta chain in context. Its antigen is not identified. The table came from immunoSEQ multiplex PCR; TCRdb's copy has only in-frame clones and leaves some out. The sample includes some 2,000,000 clones, approximately 94% seen only once; the top ten take 0.1% to 0.15%. The data stem from a study of shared clonotypes between healthy human individuals. Study-level background: For every donor, three CD4 naive, three CD4 memory, two CD8 naive and one CD8 memory plates were used.

The germline V gene encodes CDR1 MNHNY and CDR2 SVGAGI (reference sequence). This CDR3 comprises 14 residues. The germline V and J ends were trimmed by 6 bases and 3 bases, with 12 bases remaining between them. Study results and limitations: Sharing of clonotypes among donors was expected to vary with sequencing depth. With several donors compared, 4% to 5% of naive CD4 clonotypes were shared.

The sequence was collected from a man younger than 30 in good health. Sequenced: naive CD4+ T cells sorted from blood. Subset described: CD45RA+ positively selected. This rearrangement joins TRBV6-6 to TRBJ1-5; D may be TRBD1 (5 bases). The CDR3 bases are TGTGCCAGCAGAACCGGGACTGACAATCAGCCCCAGCATTTT. It is translated as CASRTGTDNQPQHF.